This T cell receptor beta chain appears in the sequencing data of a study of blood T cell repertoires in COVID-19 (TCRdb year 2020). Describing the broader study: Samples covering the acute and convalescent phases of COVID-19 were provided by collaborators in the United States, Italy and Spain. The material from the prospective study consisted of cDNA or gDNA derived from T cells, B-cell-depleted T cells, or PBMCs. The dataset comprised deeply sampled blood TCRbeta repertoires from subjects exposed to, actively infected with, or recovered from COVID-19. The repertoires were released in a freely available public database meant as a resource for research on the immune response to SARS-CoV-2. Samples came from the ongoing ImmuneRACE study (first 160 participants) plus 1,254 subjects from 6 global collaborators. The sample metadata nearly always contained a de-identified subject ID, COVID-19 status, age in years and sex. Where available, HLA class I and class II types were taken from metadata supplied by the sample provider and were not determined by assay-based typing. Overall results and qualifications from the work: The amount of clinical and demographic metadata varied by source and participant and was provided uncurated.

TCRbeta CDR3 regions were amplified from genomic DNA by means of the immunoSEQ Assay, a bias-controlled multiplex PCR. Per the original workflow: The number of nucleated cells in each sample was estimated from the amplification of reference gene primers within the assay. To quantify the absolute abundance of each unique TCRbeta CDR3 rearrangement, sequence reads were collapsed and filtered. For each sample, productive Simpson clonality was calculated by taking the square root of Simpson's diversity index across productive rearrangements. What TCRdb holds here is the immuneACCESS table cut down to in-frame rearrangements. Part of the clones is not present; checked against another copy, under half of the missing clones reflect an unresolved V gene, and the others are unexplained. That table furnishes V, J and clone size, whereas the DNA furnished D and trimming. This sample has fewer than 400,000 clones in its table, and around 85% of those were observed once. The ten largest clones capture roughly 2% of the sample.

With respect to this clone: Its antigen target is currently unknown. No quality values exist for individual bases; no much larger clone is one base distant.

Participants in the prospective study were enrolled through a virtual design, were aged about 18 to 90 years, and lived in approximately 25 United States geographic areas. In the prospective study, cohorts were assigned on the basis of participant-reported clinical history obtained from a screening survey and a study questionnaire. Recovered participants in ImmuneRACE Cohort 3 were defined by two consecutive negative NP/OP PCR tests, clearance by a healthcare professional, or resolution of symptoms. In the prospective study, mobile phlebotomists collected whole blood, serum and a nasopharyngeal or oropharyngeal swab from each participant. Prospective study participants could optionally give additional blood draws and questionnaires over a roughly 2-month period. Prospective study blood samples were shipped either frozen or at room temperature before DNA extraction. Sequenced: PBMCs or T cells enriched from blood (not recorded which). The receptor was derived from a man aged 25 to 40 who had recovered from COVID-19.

The encoded CDR3 is CASSGVGQGKNYGYTF. The DNA sequence follows: TGTGCCAGCAGTGGAGTGGGACAGGGGAAAAACTATGGCTACACCTTC. The V gene is TRBV6-1 and the J gene is TRBJ1-2, with 10 bases in between that match TRBD1. For this chain, trimming is 4 bases at the V end and 2 bases at the J end, and the number of junction bases without a gene match is 7. The cysteine opens and the phenylalanine closes a CDR3 of 16 amino acids. Only CDR3 DNA remains: 48 bases, in frame from the first base. The germline V gene supplies CDR1 MNHNS and CDR2 SASEGT.